A selection of T cell receptor beta chains follows, all from one sample in a study of blood T cell repertoires in COVID-19. Data came from immunoSEQ multiplex PCR; TCRdb stores just in-frame clones and leaves some out. The sample includes approximately 160,000 clones, 84% seen only once; the top ten take around 7.9%. Sequenced: PBMCs or T cells enriched from blood (not recorded which). These receptors were collected from a man aged 45 to 65 who had recovered from COVID-19. Both conserved end residues are part of each CDR3. A D gene is named only where the DNA matches it firmly. Clone size appears in some rows only: once, few, many, or a class for an expanded clone.

v_gene	abundance	len	d_gene	j_gene	CDR3aa	CDR3nt
TRBV7-9	.	16	TRBD1	TRBJ1-5	CASSRFGQGAAQPQHF	TGTGCCAGCAGCCGATTTGGACAGGGGGCCGCTCAGCCCCAGCATTTT
TRBV6-1	once	14	.	TRBJ2-5	CASSELPGRETQYF	TGTGCCAGCAGTGAACTCCCAGGAAGGGAGACCCAGTACTTC
TRBV18	.	15	.	TRBJ2-6	CASSPQVTGANVLTF	TGTGCCAGCTCACCTCAGGTAACTGGGGCCAACGTCCTGACTTTC
TRBV6-1	.	12	.	TRBJ1-6	CASSENGGSLHF	TGTGCCAGCAGTGAGAATGGCGGATCCCTCCACTTT
TRBV5-6	once	16	TRBD1	TRBJ2-7	CASSPARDRVTYEQYF	TGTGCCAGCAGCCCTGCCCGGGACAGAGTTACCTACGAGCAGTACTTC
TRBV29-1	.	14	TRBD2	TRBJ2-7	CSVGPPGGSYEQYF	TGCAGCGTTGGCCCCCCGGGGGGGAGCTACGAGCAGTACTTC
TRBV19	.	16	TRBD1	TRBJ1-2	CASSAGPGQGALGYTF	TGTGCCAGTAGTGCCGGTCCGGGACAGGGGGCGTTAGGCTACACCTTC
TRBV9	.	14	.	TRBJ1-1	CASSANQGNTEAFF	TGTGCCAGCAGCGCTAATCAGGGAAACACTGAAGCTTTCTTT
TRBV6-2/TRBV6-3	.	15	TRBD1	TRBJ2-1	CASSYYRGIYNEQFF	TGTGCCAGCAGTTACTACAGGGGGATTTACAATGAGCAGTTCTTC
TRBV2	.	15	TRBD1	TRBJ1-5	CASSDDRGDNQPQHF	TGTGCCAGCAGTGATGACAGGGGAGACAATCAGCCCCAGCATTTT
TRBV19	.	13	TRBD1	TRBJ2-7	CASSPQGAGEQYF	TGTGCCAGTAGTCCTCAGGGGGCCGGCGAGCAGTACTTC
TRBV6-5	.	15	TRBD1	TRBJ1-6	CASRDRQGANSPLHF	TGTGCCAGCAGAGACCGACAGGGGGCTAATTCACCCCTCCACTTT
TRBV11-2	.	13	.	TRBJ1-2	CASSLEGRTFYTF	TGTGCCAGCAGCTTAGAGGGCAGAACCTTCTACACCTTC
TRBV27	.	14	.	TRBJ2-7	CASSSTGSSYEQYF	TGTGCCAGCAGTTCCACAGGAAGCTCCTACGAGCAGTACTTC
TRBV19	.	13	.	TRBJ1-2	CASREQVYYGYTF	TGTGCCAGTAGAGAACAGGTTTACTATGGCTACACCTTC
TRBV4-1	once	16	TRBD1	TRBJ1-3	CASSQGLTGVGNTIYF	TGCGCCAGCAGCCAAGGTTTAACAGGGGTCGGAAACACCATATATTTT
TRBV7-2	few	15	.	TRBJ1-5	CASSLLGGRDQPQHF	TGTGCCAGCAGCTTACTAGGAGGTCGGGATCAGCCCCAGCATTTT
TRBV19	.	14	.	TRBJ1-1	CASIKGERNTEAFF	TGTGCCAGTATTAAAGGAGAACGGAACACTGAAGCTTTCTTT
TRBV3-1/TRBV3-2	.	14	TRBD1	TRBJ1-1	CASSQDNRGTEAFF	TGTGCCAGCAGCCAAGACAACAGGGGCACTGAAGCTTTCTTT
TRBV2	.	15	TRBD1	TRBJ2-7	CASSAGGTGANEQYF	TGTGCCAGCAGTGCAGGGGGGACAGGGGCCAACGAGCAGTACTTC
TRBV18	.	15	TRBD1	TRBJ1-2	CASSPPGQGNYGYTF	TGTGCCAGCTCACCTCCGGGACAGGGAAACTATGGCTACACCTTC